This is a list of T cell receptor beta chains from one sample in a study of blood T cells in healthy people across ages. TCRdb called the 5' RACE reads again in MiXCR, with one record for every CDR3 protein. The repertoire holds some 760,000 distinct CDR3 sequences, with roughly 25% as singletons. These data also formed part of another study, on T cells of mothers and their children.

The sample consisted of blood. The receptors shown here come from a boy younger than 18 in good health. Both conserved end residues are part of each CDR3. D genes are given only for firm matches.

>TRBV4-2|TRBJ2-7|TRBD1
CASSRRTGASGEQYF
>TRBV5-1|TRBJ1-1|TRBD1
CASSYGQGVGTEAFF
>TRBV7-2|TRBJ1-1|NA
CASSLFLGGSEAFF
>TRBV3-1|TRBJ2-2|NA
CASSQAAPGELFF
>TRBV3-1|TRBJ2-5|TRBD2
CASSQDGGLGGETQYF
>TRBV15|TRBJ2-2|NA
CATSGLENTGELFF
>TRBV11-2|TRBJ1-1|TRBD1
CASSPLTGTYEAFF
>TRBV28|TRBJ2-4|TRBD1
CASSPQGALGNIQYF
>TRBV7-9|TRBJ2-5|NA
CASTWREVHQETQYF
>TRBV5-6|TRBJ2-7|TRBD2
CASSLAPFSGSYEQYF
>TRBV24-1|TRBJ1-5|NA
CATSDRRNSNQPQHF
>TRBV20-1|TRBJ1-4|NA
CSARDRATTNEKLFF
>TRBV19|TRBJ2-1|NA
CASSTTSPNEQFF